The 29 T cell receptor beta chains below come from one sample, sequenced in a study of beta chain features in type 1 diabetes. The investigators reverse transcribed all of the isolated RNA, so they sequenced expressed TCRB transcripts. The data were produced by immunoSEQ multiplex PCR, yet TCRdb's version contains in-frame clones alone and is incomplete. The table shows approximately 120,000 clones, with roughly 43% occurring only once. The sequenced material came from stem cell memory CD4+ T cells from blood. Receptor source: a woman aged 18-29 years in good health.

The rearrangement joins TRBV9 to TRBJ2-7, with TRBD1 matching 9 bases. The trim removed 3 bases at V and 4 bases at J, leaving 5 bases unmatched. There are 14 residues in the CDR3. From germline, CDR1 is SGDLS and CDR2 YYNGEE. The DNA for the CDR3 is TGTGCCAGCAGCGCCGGGACAGGGATATACGAGCAGTACTTC. Translating gives CASSAGTGIYEQYF.

The chain employs TRBV5-1 and TRBJ2-5, with TRBD2 matching over 8 bases. Trimming cost V 6 bases and J 0 bases; bases outside gene matches: 1. Germline values: CDR1 SGHRS, CDR2 YFSETQ. There are 13 residues in the CDR3. CDR3 in amino acids: CASKREHQETQYF. The CDR3 bases are TGCGCCAGCAAGCGGGAGCACCAAGAGACCCAGTACTTC.

This clone was seen a few times. The V and J genes are TRBV6-5 and TRBJ2-7; 12 bases match TRBD2. Germline V gives CDR1 MNHEY, CDR2 SVGAGI. J was trimmed by 6 bases and V by 7 bases; bases with no gene match: 10. This CDR3 comprises 15 residues. The CDR3 is CASIKRTSGVGEQYF. In nucleotides, the CDR3 is TGTGCCAGCATAAAAAGGACTAGCGGGGTCGGCGAGCAGTACTTC.

The chain couples TRBV4-1 to TRBJ2-1, with 11 bases identical to TRBD2. Per germline, CDR1 MGHRA and CDR2 YSYEKL. Germline trimming cut 0 bases from V and 9 bases from J; bases unmatched to any gene: 1. This CDR3 is 14 amino acids long. CDR3 loop: CASSQEGLAGEQFF. DNA for the CDR3: TGCGCCAGCAGCCAAGAAGGACTAGCGGGTGAGCAGTTCTTC.

The V call is TRBV7-2, the J call TRBJ1-2; D gene uncertain. The V gene lost 6 bases and the J gene lost 0 bases, with 11 bases spanning the gap. CDR1 and CDR2 (germline): SGHTA, FQGNSA. The CDR3 consists of 14 residues. The CDR3 spells CASSPPGSNYGYTF. CDR3 nucleotides: TGTGCCAGCAGTCCTCCGGGATCTAACTATGGCTACACCTTC.

A few counts support this clone. This sequence joins TRBV10-3 and TRBJ2-7; 7 bases map to TRBD1. Germline V CDR1 and CDR2: ENHRY, SYGVKD. V shed 6 bases, J shed 0 bases, and the junction held 2 bases outside the gene matches. The CDR3 covers 13 residues. For the CDR3, the DNA is TGTGCCATCAGGGACAGGAGCTCCTACGAGCAGTACTTC. Its protein is CAIRDRSSYEQYF.

This clone occurred a few times. V gene TRBV18 combines with J gene TRBJ2-2; 9 bases align to TRBD1. J was trimmed by 1 base and V by 4 bases; bases with no gene match: 4. This CDR3 spans 16 amino acids. CDR1 is KGHSH, CDR2 LQKENI, per germline. The CDR3 DNA follows: TGTGCCAGCTCACTGAACAGGGGGCTGAACACCGGGGAGCTGTTTTTT. Its protein is CASSLNRGLNTGELFF. Full variable domain (remainder filled in from reference TRBV18 and TRBJ2-2): NAGVMQNPRHLVRRRGQEARLRCSPMKGHSHVYWYRQLPEEGLKFMVYLQKENIIDESGMPKERFSAEFPKEGPSILRIQQVVRGDSAAYFCASSLNRGLNTGELFFGEGSRLTVL.

Only a few counts were recorded for this clone. This rearrangement joins TRBV7-2 to TRBJ2-3, with TRBD1 matching 7 bases. Trimming at V came to 5 bases and at J to 5 bases, leaving 10 bases not matched to a gene. CDR3 size: 15 residues. Germline loops: CDR1 SGHTA, CDR2 FQGNSA. For the CDR3, the DNA is TGTGCCAGCAGCCCTCGGAGACAGGGTCTAGATACGCAGTATTTT. This gives the protein CASSPRRQGLDTQYF.

The J gene is TRBJ1-1, the V gene TRBV5-1; 7 bases map to TRBD1. V was pared by 1 base and J by 4 bases, with 7 bases of the junction left unmatched. Germline CDR1 and CDR2: SGHRS and YFSETQ. The CDR3 loop spans 15 amino acids. The CDR3 here is CASSLNRGRRTEAFF. In DNA, the CDR3 is TGCGCCAGCAGCTTGAACAGGGGACGACGCACTGAAGCTTTCTTT.

V is TRBV6-1 and J is TRBJ1-5; maybe TRBD1 (6 bases). V lost 2 bases and J 1 base, leaving 9 bases between the germline ends. The V gene's germline CDR1 is MNHNS and CDR2 SASEGT. The CDR3 covers 15 residues. CDR3 bases: TGTGCCAGCAGTGAATCAGGGGCGAGCAATCAGCCCCAGCATTTT. This sequence encodes CASSESGASNQPQHF.

The rearrangement links TRBV7-9 to TRBJ2-1, with 10 bases fitting TRBD2. The CDR3 length is 16 residues. From germline, CDR1 is SEHNR and CDR2 FQNEAQ (reference sequence). V lost 5 bases and J lost 2; bases outside the gene matches: 6. In DNA, the CDR3 is TGTGCCAGCAGCAAGAGGACTAGCGGTGCCTACAATGAGCAGTTCTTC. Amino acids: CASSKRTSGAYNEQFF.

The chain carries TRBV7-9 and TRBJ2-1; 8 positions agree with TRBD1. The CDR3 sequence is 18 residues long. Germline loops: CDR1 SEHNR, CDR2 FQNEAQ (reference sequence). The V gene end was trimmed by 5 bases and the J gene end by 2 bases; junction bases not matched to a gene: 14. The CDR3 coding sequence is TGTGCCAGCAGCCAGGAAGTTGTCCGGGACAGGACCTACAATGAGCAGTTCTTC. This gives the protein CASSQEVVRDRTYNEQFF. Full variable domain (missing parts from reference TRBV7-9 and TRBJ2-1): DTGVSQNPRHKITKRGQNVTFRCDPISEHNRLYWYRQTLGQGPEFLTYFQNEAQLEKSRLLSDRFSAERPKGSFSTLEIQRTEQGDSAMYLCASSQEVVRDRTYNEQFFGPGTRLTVL.

The chain couples TRBV9 to TRBJ2-3; D perhaps matches TRBD2 (5 bases). CDR1 is SGDLS, CDR2 YYNGEE, per germline. V was shortened by 1 base and J by 2 bases, with 11 bases between the two germline ends. This CDR3 region has 15 residues. The CDR3 sequence is CASSVMGSLTDTQYF. The CDR3 nucleotides are TGTGCCAGCAGCGTAATGGGGAGTCTCACAGATACGCAGTATTTT.

The rearrangement joins TRBV18 to TRBJ2-1, with TRBD2 identical over 12 bases. The CDR3 is 16 amino acids. V lost 4 bases and J lost 1; bases outside the gene matches: 2. The germline gives CDR1 KGHSH, CDR2 LQKENI. CDR3 amino acids: CASSLGLAGSYNEQFF. CDR3 in DNA: TGTGCCAGCTCACTGGGACTAGCGGGTTCCTACAATGAGCAGTTCTTC.

Here the CDR3 DNA reads TGTGCCAGCAGGAAAGACAGGGTGTACACTGAAGCTTTCTTT. Translation gives CASRKDRVYTEAFF. This chain joins TRBV21-1 and TRBJ1-1; the DNA was not compared with TRBD1, the D call given in the table. TRBV21-1 is classified as a pseudogene. The CDR3 is made up of 14 amino acids.

The chain is built from TRBV6-1 and TRBJ1-4; D not resolved. Trimming took 6 bases from V and 7 from J, leaving 12 bases between them. CDR1 is MNHNS, CDR2 SASEGT, per germline. CDR3 length: 13 residues. CDR3 protein: CASRGSLGEKLFF. DNA of the CDR3: TGTGCCAGCAGGGGCAGTCTCGGTGAAAAACTGTTTTTT.

The V gene is TRBV19, the J gene TRBJ2-3, with TRBD2 matching over 10 bases. This CDR3 contains 16 residues. The V and J ends lost 6 bases and 4 bases, in that order; junction bases with no gene match: 10. Germline CDR1 LNHDA, CDR2 SQIVND (reference sequence). The CDR3 region is CASSTSSGRMSDTQYF. In DNA, the CDR3 is TGTGCCAGTAGCACATCTAGCGGGAGAATGTCAGATACGCAGTATTTT.

In this sample, this clone turned up a few times. The chain employs TRBV6-6 and TRBJ2-7; TRBD1 aligns across 9 bases. Germline V gene data show CDR1 as MNHNY and CDR2 as SVGAGI (reference sequence). Trimming took 6 bases from V and 3 from J; bases not matched to a gene: 6. The CDR3 sequence is 14 residues long. The CDR3 spells CASREQGAGYEQYF. In DNA, the CDR3 is TGTGCCAGCAGGGAACAGGGGGCGGGCTACGAGCAGTACTTC.

The gene calls are TRBV30 and TRBJ1-1; 9 bases match TRBD1. Losses at the gene ends were 2 bases for V and 9 bases for J; bases not matched to a gene: 7. The germline V gene encodes CDR1 GTSNPN and CDR2 SVGIG (reference sequence). The CDR3 spans 13 residues. The CDR3 DNA follows: TGTGCCTGGAGTCGAGGAGGACAGGGGCAAGCTTTCTTT. Its translation: CAWSRGGQGQAFF.

The rearrangement joins TRBV29-1 to TRBJ2-5; D uncertain. The CDR3 loop spans 13 amino acids. The germline V gene encodes CDR1 SQVTM and CDR2 ANQGSEA. The V end was cut by 2 bases, the J end by 7 bases, with 14 bases between. CDR3 nucleotide sequence: TGCAGCGTTGAAAGGCTAGAGATTCGGACCCAGTACTTC. Residues: CSVERLEIRTQYF.

The chain has TRBV7-9 and TRBJ2-1; 7 bases align to TRBD1. V was clipped by 7 bases and J by 14 bases; unmatched bases: 17. Germline CDR1 SEHNR, CDR2 FQNEAQ (reference sequence). The CDR3 contains 14 residues. The CDR3 spells CASTSQGEGREKFF. CDR3 sequence (DNA): TGTGCCAGCACCAGCCAGGGGGAAGGTCGAGAGAAGTTCTTC.

The gene calls are TRBV27 and TRBJ2-1; D is uncertain. V was clipped by 6 bases and J by 8 bases, with 17 bases between them. This CDR3 region has 14 residues. Germline V gene sequence: CDR1 MNHEY, CDR2 SMNVEV (reference sequence). CDR3 nucleotides: TGTGCCAGCAGCCGTTTGAGCATCCCCGATGAGCAGTTCTTC. Amino acid sequence: CASSRLSIPDEQFF.

In this sample, this clone turned up a few times. The chain joins TRBV11-2 to TRBJ2-7, with 7 bases aligning to TRBD1. The V and J ends lost 4 bases and 4 bases, in that order; junction bases with no gene match: 7. Germline V lookup: CDR1 SGHAT, CDR2 FQNNGV. The CDR3 loop spans 14 amino acids. The CDR3 here is CASSSTTGLYEQYF. CDR3 nucleotides: TGTGCCAGCAGCTCGACGACAGGGTTGTACGAGCAGTACTTC.

The chain joins TRBV12-2 to TRBJ2-4; the D call in the table, TRBD1, was not verified against the DNA. TRBV12-2 is reported as a pseudogene. The CDR3 has 18 residues. CDR3 DNA sequence: TGTGCAAGTCGCCTGGACAGGGGAATGGGGGTCGACAAAAACATTCAGTACTTC. Its translation: CASRLDRGMGVDKNIQYF.

The chain couples TRBV7-2 to TRBJ1-5; maybe TRBD1 (6 bases). The CDR3 is 16 residues long. Germline CDR1 is SGHTA and CDR2 is FQGNSA. The V and J ends lost 1 base and 9 bases respectively, with 19 bases between them. CDR3 region: CASSLGGTGPFGPQHF. The DNA for the CDR3 is TGTGCCAGCAGCTTAGGAGGCACAGGGCCCTTCGGGCCCCAGCATTTT.

This sequence joins TRBV5-1 and TRBJ1-1; D may be TRBD1 (5 bases). V was trimmed by 0 bases and J by 2 bases, leaving 11 bases between them. CDR3 size: 15 residues. The germline V gene has CDR1 SGHRS and CDR2 YFSETQ. The DNA for the CDR3 is TGCGCCAGCAGCTTGGCTGGCAGGGTTAACACTGAAGCTTTCTTT. Translation: CASSLAGRVNTEAFF.

The CDR3: CASSRKTRIEKLFF. For the CDR3, the DNA is TGTGCCAGCAGCCGCAAGACACGTATCGAAAAACTGTTTTTT. This chain connects TRBV5-6 to TRBJ1-4; no reliable D call. V shed 4 bases and J shed 8 bases, with 15 bases lying between them. There are 14 residues in the CDR3. CDR1 and CDR2 (germline): SGHDT, YYEEEE.

The chain uses TRBV6-6 and TRBJ2-7; 11 positions agree with TRBD1. The CDR3 has 13 residues. V lost 10 bases, J lost 2 bases, and 4 bases stayed unmatched. From germline, CDR1 is MNHNY and CDR2 SVGAGI (reference sequence). The CDR3 loop reads CATRTGGTYEQYF. DNA of the CDR3: TGTGCCACCCGGACAGGGGGCACCTACGAGCAGTACTTC.

V usage is TRBV6-1 and J usage is TRBJ2-7, with D perhaps TRBD1 (6 bases). Between the trimmed V and J ends, which lost 2 bases and 0 bases, there was a span of 11 bases. Germline CDR1 is MNHNS and CDR2 is SASEGT. CDR3 length: 15 amino acids. The CDR3 DNA reads TGTGCCAGCAGTGAACCCGGGACAATCTCCTACGAGCAGTACTTC. Translating it yields CASSEPGTISYEQYF.